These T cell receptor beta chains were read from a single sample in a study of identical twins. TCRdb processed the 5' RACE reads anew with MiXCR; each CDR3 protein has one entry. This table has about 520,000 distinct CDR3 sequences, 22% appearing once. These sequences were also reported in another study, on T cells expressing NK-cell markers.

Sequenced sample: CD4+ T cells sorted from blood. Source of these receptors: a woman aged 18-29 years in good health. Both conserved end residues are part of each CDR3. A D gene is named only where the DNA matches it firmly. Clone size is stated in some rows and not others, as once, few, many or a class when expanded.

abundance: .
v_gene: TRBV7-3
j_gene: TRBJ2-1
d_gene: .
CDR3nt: TGTGCCAGCAGCTTAAACAAAGTGAATGAGCAGTTCTTC
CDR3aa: CASSLNKVNEQFF

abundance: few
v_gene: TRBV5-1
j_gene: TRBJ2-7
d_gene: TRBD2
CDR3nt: TGCGCCAGCAGCTTGGAGGGTAGCGGGAGGACCGAGCAGTACTTC
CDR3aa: CASSLEGSGRTEQYF

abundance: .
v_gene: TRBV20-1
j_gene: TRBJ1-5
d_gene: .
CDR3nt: TGCAGTGCTAGACCTGCGGCTGGCAATCAGCCCCAGCATTTT
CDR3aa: CSARPAAGNQPQHF

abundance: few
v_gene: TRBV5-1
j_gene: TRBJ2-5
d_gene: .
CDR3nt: TGCGCCAGCAGCGTCCGGGACAATCAAGAGACCCAGTACTTC
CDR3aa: CASSVRDNQETQYF

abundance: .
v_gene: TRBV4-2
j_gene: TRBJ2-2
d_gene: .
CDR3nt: TGTGCCAGCAGCCAAGATAGGGCTGACGGCACCGGGGAGCTGTTTTTT
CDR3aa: CASSQDRADGTGELFF

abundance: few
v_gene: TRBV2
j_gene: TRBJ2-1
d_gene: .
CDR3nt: TGTGCCAGCGTGCGGGCAGGGGCGAATGAGCAGTTCTTC
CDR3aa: CASVRAGANEQFF

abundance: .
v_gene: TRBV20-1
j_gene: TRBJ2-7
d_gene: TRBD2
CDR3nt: TGCAGTGCCCAGCGGGAGCCCAACGAGCAGTACTTC
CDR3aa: CSAQREPNEQYF

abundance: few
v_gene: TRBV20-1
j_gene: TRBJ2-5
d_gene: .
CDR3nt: TGCAGTGCTAGAATAGCACAGGCCCAAGAGACCCAGTACTTC
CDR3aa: CSARIAQAQETQYF

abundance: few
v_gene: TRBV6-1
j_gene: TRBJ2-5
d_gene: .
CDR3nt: TGTGCCAGCAGACAGGGTAGAGAGGAGACCCAGTACTTC
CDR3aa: CASRQGREETQYF

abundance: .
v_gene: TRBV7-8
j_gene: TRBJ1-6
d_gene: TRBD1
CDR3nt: TGTGCCAGCAGCGACAGGGGTTCATCTTCACCCCTCCACTTT
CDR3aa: CASSDRGSSSPLHF

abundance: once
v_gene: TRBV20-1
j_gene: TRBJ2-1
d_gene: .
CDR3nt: TGCAGTGCTAGAGATCTGAGGAACTCCTACAATGAGCAGTTCTTC
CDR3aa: CSARDLRNSYNEQFF

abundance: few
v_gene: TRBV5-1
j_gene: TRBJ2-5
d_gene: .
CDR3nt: TGCGCCAGCAGCATTGGGACGACCTCCCAAGAGACCCAGTACTTC
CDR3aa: CASSIGTTSQETQYF

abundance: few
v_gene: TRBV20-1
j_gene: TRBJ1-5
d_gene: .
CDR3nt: TGCAGTGCTTCCCACCGGACGGATAGCAATCAGCCCCAGCATTTT
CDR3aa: CSASHRTDSNQPQHF

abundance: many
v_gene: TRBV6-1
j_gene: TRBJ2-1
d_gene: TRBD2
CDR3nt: TGTGCCAGCAGACCAGCGGGGGGATATTATGAGCAGTTCTTC
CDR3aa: CASRPAGGYYEQFF

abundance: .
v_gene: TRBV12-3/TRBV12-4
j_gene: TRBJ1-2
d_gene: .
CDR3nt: TGTGCCAGCACGGCGGGGGCGCAGTATCATGGCTACACCTTC
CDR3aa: CASTAGAQYHGYTF

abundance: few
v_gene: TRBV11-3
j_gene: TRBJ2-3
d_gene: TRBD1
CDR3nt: TGTGCCAGCAGCCCTGACAGGGGTCGCACAGATACGCAGTATTTT
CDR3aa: CASSPDRGRTDTQYF

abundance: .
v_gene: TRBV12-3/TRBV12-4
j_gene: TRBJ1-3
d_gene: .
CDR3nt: TGTGCCAGCAGTACCGTTCTCTCTGGAAACACCATATATTTT
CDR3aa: CASSTVLSGNTIYF

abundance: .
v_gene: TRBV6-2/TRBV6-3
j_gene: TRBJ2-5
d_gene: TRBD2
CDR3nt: TGTGCCAGCAGTTACGTTCTAGCGGGAGTTGGAGAGACCCAGTACTTC
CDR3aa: CASSYVLAGVGETQYF

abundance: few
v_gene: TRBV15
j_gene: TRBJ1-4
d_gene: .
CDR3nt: TGTGCCTCGCGGGGCAGGGCGGATGAAAAACTGTTTTTT
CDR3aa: CASRGRADEKLFF

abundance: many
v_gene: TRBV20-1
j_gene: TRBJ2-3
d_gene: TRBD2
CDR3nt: TGCAGTGCTAGGGCACCTCTAGCGGGAGCACCCGCAGATACGCAGTATTTT
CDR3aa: CSARAPLAGAPADTQYF

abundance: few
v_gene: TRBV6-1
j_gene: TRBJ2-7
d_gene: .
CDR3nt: TGTGCCGTGGCCCGGGCGGGGGCAGCCTACGAGCAGTACTTC
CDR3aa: CAVARAGAAYEQYF

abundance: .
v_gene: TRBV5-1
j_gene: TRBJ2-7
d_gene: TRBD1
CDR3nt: TGCGCCAGCAGCCTGACTGGACAGGGGGTTTACGAGCAGTACTTC
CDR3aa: CASSLTGQGVYEQYF

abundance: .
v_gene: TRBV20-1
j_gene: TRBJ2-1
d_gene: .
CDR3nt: TGCAGTGCTAGGGGGCAGTCCGGGTCCTCCTACAATGAGCAGTTCTTC
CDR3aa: CSARGQSGSSYNEQFF

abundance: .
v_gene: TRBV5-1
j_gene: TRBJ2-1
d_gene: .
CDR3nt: TGCGCCAGCAGCTTAACTGAGCAGTTCTTC
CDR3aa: CASSLTEQFF

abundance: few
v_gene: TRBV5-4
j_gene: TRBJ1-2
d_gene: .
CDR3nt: TGTGCCAGCAGCTTCCCCTCGCCGTCTGAAATGGGCTACACCTTC
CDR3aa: CASSFPSPSEMGYTF

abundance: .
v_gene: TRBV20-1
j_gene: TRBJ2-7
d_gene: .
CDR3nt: TGCAGCGCTCGGACAGGGAGGGACGAGCAGTACTTC
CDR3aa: CSARTGRDEQYF

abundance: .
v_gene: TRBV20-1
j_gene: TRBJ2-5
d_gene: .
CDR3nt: TGCAGGTTTGGGAAGCGGAAGACCCAGTACTTC
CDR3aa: CRFGKRKTQYF